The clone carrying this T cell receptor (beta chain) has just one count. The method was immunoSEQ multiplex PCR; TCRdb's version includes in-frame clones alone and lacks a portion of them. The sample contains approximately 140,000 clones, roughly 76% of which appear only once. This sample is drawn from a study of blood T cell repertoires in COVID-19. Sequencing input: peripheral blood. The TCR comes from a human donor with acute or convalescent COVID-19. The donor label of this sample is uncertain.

The CDR3 is CASSDQGTGGSIYGYTF. The CDR3 DNA reads as TGCGCCAGCAGCGATCAAGGGACAGGGGGCTCCATCTATGGCTACACCTTC. The V call is TRBV4-1, the J call TRBJ1-2; 12 positions match TRBD1. J gave up 4 bases and V 5 bases, and 11 bases lay outside the gene matches. Germline CDR1 and CDR2: MGHRA and YSYEKL. The CDR3 extends over 17 amino acids.